This TCR beta chain was obtained from a study of blood T cell repertoires in COVID-19. V lost 0 bases, J lost 8 bases, and 8 bases lay in between. This CDR3 contains 13 residues. Germline values: CDR1 SEHNR, CDR2 FQNEAQ (reference sequence). Assay: immunoSEQ multiplex PCR; the TCRdb copy retains only in-frame clones and omits some. The repertoire holds just over 300,000 clones, with approximately 89% as singletons. This clone came up once. This clonotype was sampled from a woman under 40 with COVID-19, enrolled during active disease. The chain uses TRBV7-9 and TRBJ2-1; no firm D call. The sequencing sample was made of peripheral blood. CDR3 residues: CASSLAHGYEQFF. DNA of the CDR3: TGTGCCAGCAGCTTAGCGCACGGTTATGAGCAGTTCTTC.